The 30 T cell receptor beta chains reported below all come from one sample, sequenced in a study of metastatic and nonmetastatic thyroid tumors. Treatment of any kind had been given to no patient before thyroid surgery. TCRdb re-called clones from the PCR reads using MiXCR. The table lists tens of thousands of clones, 25% to 30% of them singletons. The sample consisted of blood. All receptors derive from a female donor with papillary thyroid cancer or a benign thyroid nodule (not recorded which). Some clones in this sample may be carry-over from other donors' samples.

This clone was detected many times. The V call is TRBV28, the J call TRBJ2-5; D remains unclear. Trimming pared 5 bases from V and 5 bases from J, leaving 9 bases between. CDR3 length: 12 residues. Germline CDR1 and CDR2: MDHEN and SYDVKM. CDR3 sequence (DNA): TGTGCCAGCAGTCCCCCCGGGGAGACCCAGTACTTC. Translation: CASSPPGETQYF. Filled out from reference TRBV28 and TRBJ2-5, the complete variable domain reads DVKVTQSSRYLVKRTGEKVFLECVQDMDHENMFWYRQDPGLGLRLIYFSYDVKMKEKGDIPEGYSVSREKKERFSLILESASTNQTSMYLCASSPPGETQYFGPGTRLLVL.

In its sample, this clone was seen many times. The CDR3 sequence: CASSEDGAGENNQPQHF. CDR3 in DNA: TGCGCCAGCAGTGAAGATGGGGCAGGTGAAAACAATCAGCCCCAGCATTTT. The chain couples TRBV10-1 to TRBJ1-5; weak D call: TRBD1 (5 bases). The V gene's germline CDR1 is WNHNN and CDR2 SYGVQD (reference sequence). The CDR3 runs 17 residues. Trimming stripped 3 bases from V and 3 bases from J, with 18 bases between.

This clone was observed a few times. Germline is not matched at one junction end, which may reflect a read error. This chain links TRBV12-3 or TRBV12-4 with TRBJ1-3, with D unclear. This CDR3 has 15 amino acids. For the CDR3, the DNA is TGTGCCAGCACCTCGTGTACTGGCCCTGGAAACACCGTATATTTT. Translation gives CASTSCTGPGNTVYF.

This chain uses TRBV28 with TRBJ1-4; tentatively, D is TRBD1 (5 bases). The CDR3 contains 15 residues. Looked up from germline, CDR1 is MDHEN and CDR2 is SYDVKM. With 3 bases removed from V and 6 bases from J, the gap between germline ends came to 14 bases. CDR3 protein: CASSLRNGGDEKLFF. The CDR3 DNA is TGTGCCAGCAGTTTGCGAAATGGGGGGGATGAAAAACTGTTTTTT.

The chain carries TRBV5-5 and TRBJ1-4; unclear D gene. The V gene's germline CDR1 is SGHKS and CDR2 YYEKEE (reference sequence). CDR3 length equals 13 residues. Trimming cost V 2 bases and J 8 bases, with 10 bases left between them. The CDR3 here is CASSFRLDEKLFF. The CDR3 nucleotides are TGTGCCAGCAGCTTCCGACTTGACGAAAAACTGTTTTTT.

The V and J genes are TRBV20-1 and TRBJ2-7, with D perhaps matching TRBD2 (7 bases). The CDR3 totals 15 residues. Germline CDR1 reads DFQATT; CDR2 reads SNEGSKA (reference sequence). Trimming pared 0 bases from V and 13 bases from J, leaving 25 bases between. As DNA, the CDR3 is TGCAGTGCTAGAGAATTGGGGGAGGGACATTACGGGCATTACTTC. Translating it yields CSARELGEGHYGHYF.

There are many counts of this clone. J is TRBJ2-7 and V is TRBV5-1; 9 positions agree with TRBD1. Germline CDR1 reads SGHRS; CDR2 reads YFSETQ. The CDR3 has 15 residues. The J segment lost 1 base and the V segment lost 7 bases, leaving 9 bases of the junction unmatched. The CDR3 bases are TGCGCCAGCCACCACGGGACAGGGCATTCCTACGAGCAGTACTTC. This gives the protein CASHHGTGHSYEQYF. The variable domain in full, with the rest retrieved from reference TRBV5-1 and TRBJ2-7, is KAGVTQTPRYLIKTRGQQVTLSCSPISGHRSVSWYQQTPGQGLQFLFEYFSETQRNKGNFPGRFSGRQFSNSRSEMNVSTLELGDSALYLCASHHGTGHSYEQYFGPGTRLTVT.

This clone was counted only a few times. One end of the junction is discordant with germline, which a read error may explain. The genes are TRBV6-2 or TRBV6-3 and TRBJ1-2, with D perhaps TRBD1 (6 bases). Germline V lookup: CDR1 MNHEY, CDR2 SVGEGT. The length of the CDR3 is 17 residues. The CDR3 is CTSIEEGTWSFDYGYTF. The CDR3 DNA follows: TGTACCAGCATTGAGGAAGGGACATGGAGTTTTGACTATGGCTACACCTTC.

By frequency in the sample, this clone is medium-sized. The genes are TRBV25-1 and TRBJ2-1; 7 nucleotides line up with TRBD2. CDR3 length: 15 residues. From germline, CDR1 is MGHDK and CDR2 SYGVNS. Trimming cost V 2 bases and J 3 bases; bases outside gene matches: 4. Here the CDR3 DNA reads TGTGCCAGCAGTGAACGGGGGACTAACTACAATGAGCAGTTCTTC. Protein: CASSERGTNYNEQFF.

This clone occurred many times. The chain joins TRBV30 to TRBJ2-6; possibly TRBD1 for D (5 bases). Per germline, CDR1 GTSNPN and CDR2 SVGIG (reference sequence). This CDR3 region has 16 residues. The V end lost 2 bases, the J end lost 0 bases, and 11 bases lay between the germline ends. CDR3 nucleotide sequence: TGTGCCTGGAGTAGGGGTTCCGGCTCTGGGGCCAACGTCCTGACTTTC. Translating gives CAWSRGSGSGANVLTF.

This clone was observed a handful of times. This chain links TRBV6-1 with TRBJ2-1; weak D call: TRBD1 (6 bases). The CDR3 is made up of 15 amino acids. Trimming removed 5 bases from V and 4 bases from J, with 15 bases in between. From germline, CDR1 is MNHNS and CDR2 SASEGT. The CDR3 sequence is CASSKEDSRYNEQFF. DNA of the CDR3: TGTGCCAGCAGTAAAGAGGACAGCAGGTACAATGAGCAGTTCTTC.

This clone was seen repeatedly, ten times or more. This sequence joins TRBV6-4 and TRBJ1-4; tentatively, D is TRBD1 (6 bases). This CDR3 is 14 amino acids long. Germline V gene sequence: CDR1 MRHNA, CDR2 SNTAGT. With 0 bases removed from V and 8 bases from J, the gap between germline ends came to 10 bases. CDR3 coding DNA: TGTGCCAGCAGTGACTCCGCGGGGGCGGAAAAACTGTTTTTT. Translation gives CASSDSAGAEKLFF.

This clone was seen a few times. This chain links TRBV28 with TRBJ1-6, with a possible D match to TRBD1 (5 bases). Germline V CDR1 and CDR2: MDHEN, SYDVKM. V was pared by 2 bases and J by 7 bases, with 15 bases between. The CDR3 length is 16 residues. CDR3 sequence reads: CASSLDPDTRNSPLHF. As DNA, the CDR3 is TGTGCCAGCAGTTTAGATCCGGACACCCGGAATTCACCCCTCCACTTT.

V is TRBV28 and J is TRBJ2-1; TRBD1 matches at 7 bases. The CDR3 is made up of 15 amino acids. V gave up 6 bases and J gave up 0 bases; unmatched junction bases: 5. Per the germline V gene, CDR1 is MDHEN and CDR2 is SYDVKM. The CDR3 loop reads CASSLQGPSYNEQFF. Written as DNA, the CDR3 is TGTGCCAGCAGCTTACAGGGGCCCTCCTACAATGAGCAGTTCTTC.

The genes are TRBV7-8 and TRBJ1-1; D is undetermined. V gave up 8 bases and J gave up 3 bases, with 13 bases separating them. CDR3 length: 13 residues. CDR1 and CDR2 from the germline V gene are SGHVS and FQNEAQ. CDR3 loop: CASSQVLDTEAFF. The CDR3 coding sequence is TGTGCCAGCTCCCAGGTGTTAGACACTGAAGCTTTCTTT.

This sequence joins TRBV6-1 and TRBJ2-3; D is unclear. Looked up from germline, CDR1 is MNHNS and CDR2 is SASEGT. The CDR3 runs 16 residues. V lost 6 bases and J 2 bases, leaving 18 bases between the germline ends. CDR3 nucleotide sequence: TGTGCCAGCAGCGAATCTAAAGGTTCTATCACAGATACGCAGTATTTT. It yields the protein CASSESKGSITDTQYF.

In nucleotides, the CDR3 is TGTGCCAGCATTTCCAGGGGTCGCACGACCGGGGAGCTGTTTTTT. Translating it yields CASISRGRTTGELFF. This chain connects TRBV27 to TRBJ2-2, with D possibly TRBD1 on 6 matching bases. This CDR3 is 15 amino acids long. From germline, CDR1 is MNHEY and CDR2 SMNVEV (reference sequence). V lost 7 bases to trimming and J lost 5 bases, with 17 bases between them.

The chain links TRBV4-2 to TRBJ2-1, with 7 bases aligning to TRBD1. Unmatched junction bases numbered 9, after V lost 5 bases and J lost 2 bases. The CDR3 covers 16 residues. CDR1 LGHNA and CDR2 YNFKEQ come from the germline V gene. The CDR3 here is CASSSRDRATYNEQFF. CDR3 nucleotide sequence: TGTGCCAGCAGCAGCAGAGACAGGGCCACCTACAATGAGCAGTTCTTC.

This clone was recorded a few times. This chain uses TRBV6-1 with TRBJ2-7, with unresolved D. The germline gives CDR1 MNHNS, CDR2 SASEGT. Trimming shortened V by 5 bases and J by 3 bases, and 14 bases separated the two germline ends. CDR3 size: 14 residues. CDR3 nucleotide sequence: TGTGCCAGCAGTCCTCTTAGTCCCCTCTACGAGCAGTACTTC. Amino acid sequence: CASSPLSPLYEQYF.

This clone was seen ten or more times. The V and J genes are TRBV7-9 and TRBJ1-1; D is undetermined. V gave up 1 base and J gave up 7 bases, with 13 bases separating them. The CDR3 is 14 amino acids. The germline V gene has CDR1 SEHNR and CDR2 FQNEAQ (reference sequence). The CDR3, as DNA: TGTGCCAGCAGCTTAGACATGGGTGGAGATGAAGCTTTCTTT. It codes for CASSLDMGGDEAFF.

This clone was seen ten or more times. The chain uses TRBV28 and TRBJ1-2, with 10 bases lining up with TRBD1. Germline V gene data show CDR1 as MDHEN and CDR2 as SYDVKM. Losses at the gene ends were 3 bases for V and 8 bases for J; bases not matched to a gene: 3. The CDR3 runs to 13 residues. CDR3 nucleotide sequence: TGTGCCAGCAGTTTGGGGACAGGGGTCGGCTACACCTTC. Translating it yields CASSLGTGVGYTF.

The table lists this clone with many counts. The gene calls are TRBV4-1 and TRBJ2-3; TRBD2 agrees at 7 bases. Germline V lookup: CDR1 MGHRA, CDR2 YSYEKL. The junction had 5 bases not matched to a gene; V was cut back by 0 bases and J by 5 bases. CDR3 length: 15 residues. CDR3 nucleotides: TGCGCCAGCAGCCAAGACCCCGGGACTATAGATACGCAGTATTTT. Translation: CASSQDPGTIDTQYF.

The sample holds many counts of this clone. The chain is built from TRBV20-1 and TRBJ1-5, with D maybe TRBD1 (6 bases). The CDR3 extends over 13 amino acids. The germline gives CDR1 DFQATT, CDR2 SNEGSKA (reference sequence). The V gene lost 5 bases and the J gene lost 8 bases, with 16 bases spanning the gap. CDR3 nucleotides: TGCAGTGCTTCTCAGGGGTCCCAGGAGCCCCAGCATTTT. Amino acid sequence: CSASQGSQEPQHF.

This clone was recorded at least ten times. The gene calls are TRBV19 and TRBJ2-6; TRBD2 matches at 8 bases. The CDR3 contains 19 residues. Germline CDR1 and CDR2: LNHDA and SQIVND (reference sequence). The V and J ends lost 6 bases and 0 bases, in that order; junction bases with no gene match: 13. The CDR3 DNA is TGTGCCAGTAGAACCAGATACGGGGGGGGATTCTCTGGGGCCAACGTCCTGACTTTC. It codes for CASRTRYGGGFSGANVLTF.

V is TRBV12-3 or TRBV12-4 and J is TRBJ1-2; tentative D call: TRBD1 (6 bases). The V gene lost 6 bases and the J gene lost 2 bases, with 22 bases spanning the gap. This CDR3 region has 17 residues. The CDR3 DNA reads as TGTGCCAGCAGCCCTGGACAGTTAGGGAAAACAAACTATGGCTACACCTTC. This gives the protein CASSPGQLGKTNYGYTF.

This clone occurred many times. The chain links TRBV29-1 to TRBJ1-2; D unresolved. Germline assignment: CDR1 SQVTM and CDR2 ANQGSEA. Trimming took 6 bases from V and 2 from J, leaving 10 bases between them. The CDR3 is 12 amino acids. CDR3 loop: CSVIDGNYGYTF. In DNA form, the CDR3 reads TGCAGCGTCATAGACGGGAACTATGGCTACACCTTC.

The table lists this clone with many counts. The genes are TRBV3-1 and TRBJ1-4; 7 bases match TRBD1. Trimming removed 4 bases from V and 5 bases from J; junction bases left unmatched: 10. The CDR3 spans 16 residues. The germline gives CDR1 LGHDT, CDR2 YNNKEL (reference sequence). CDR3 sequence reads: CASSPRQGFINEKLFF. As DNA, the CDR3 is TGTGCCAGCAGCCCACGACAGGGTTTCATCAATGAAAAACTGTTTTTT.

The chain uses TRBV5-1 and TRBJ2-3, with D perhaps TRBD1 or TRBD2 (5 bases each). Between the trimmed V and J ends, which lost 4 bases and 3 bases, there was a span of 18 bases. Germline assignment: CDR1 SGHRS and CDR2 YFSETQ. The CDR3 is 16 amino acids. The CDR3 protein is CASSPSVGVGTDTQYF. CDR3 sequence (DNA): TGCGCCAGCAGCCCATCGGTGGGGGTGGGGACAGATACGCAGTATTTT. Full variable domain (missing parts from reference TRBV5-1 and TRBJ2-3): KAGVTQTPRYLIKTRGQQVTLSCSPISGHRSVSWYQQTPGQGLQFLFEYFSETQRNKGNFPGRFSGRQFSNSRSEMNVSTLELGDSALYLCASSPSVGVGTDTQYFGPGTRLTVL.

The chain recombines TRBV12-3 or TRBV12-4 with TRBJ1-1, with a weak D call TRBD1 (6 bases). This CDR3 region has 13 residues. Trimming stripped 7 bases from V and 11 bases from J, with 20 bases between. The CDR3 here is CASKFPTTGYAFF. The DNA of the CDR3 is TGTGCCAGCAAATTTCCGACGACAGGATACGCTTTCTTT.

The J gene is TRBJ1-6, the V gene TRBV6-1; a weak D match, TRBD1 (5 bases). Germline CDR1 and CDR2: MNHNS and SASEGT. The V and J ends lost 6 bases and 8 bases respectively, with 14 bases between them. This CDR3 contains 14 residues. CDR3 sequence: CASSPGTRHSPLHF. In DNA, the CDR3 is TGTGCCAGCAGCCCCGGGACCCGTCATTCACCCCTCCACTTT.